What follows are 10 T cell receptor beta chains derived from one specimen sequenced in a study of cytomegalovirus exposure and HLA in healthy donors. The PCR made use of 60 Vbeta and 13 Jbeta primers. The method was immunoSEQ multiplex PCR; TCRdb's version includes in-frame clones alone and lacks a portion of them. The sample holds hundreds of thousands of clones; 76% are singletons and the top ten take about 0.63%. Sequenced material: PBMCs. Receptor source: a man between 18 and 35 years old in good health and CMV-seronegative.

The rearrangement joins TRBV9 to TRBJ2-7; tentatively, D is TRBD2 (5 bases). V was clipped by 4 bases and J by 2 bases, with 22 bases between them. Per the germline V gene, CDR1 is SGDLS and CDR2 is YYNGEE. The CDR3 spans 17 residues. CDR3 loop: CASSSQGGPRGTYEQYF. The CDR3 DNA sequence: TGTGCCAGCAGCTCCCAAGGTGGGCCCCGAGGGACCTACGAGCAGTACTTC.

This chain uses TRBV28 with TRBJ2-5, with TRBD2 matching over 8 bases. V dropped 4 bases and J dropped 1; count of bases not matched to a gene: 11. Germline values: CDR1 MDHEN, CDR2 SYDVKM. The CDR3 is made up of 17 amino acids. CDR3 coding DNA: TGTGCCAGCAGTTCGCAGCCAGCGGGAGCGACCCAAGAGACCCAGTACTTC. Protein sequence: CASSSQPAGATQETQYF.

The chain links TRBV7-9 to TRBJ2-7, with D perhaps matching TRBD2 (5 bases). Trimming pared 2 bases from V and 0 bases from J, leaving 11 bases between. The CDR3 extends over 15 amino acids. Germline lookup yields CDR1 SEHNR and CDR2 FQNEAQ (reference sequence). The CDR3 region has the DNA TGTGCCAGCAGCTTATGGACTTCACCCTCCTACGAGCAGTACTTC. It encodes CASSLWTSPSYEQYF.

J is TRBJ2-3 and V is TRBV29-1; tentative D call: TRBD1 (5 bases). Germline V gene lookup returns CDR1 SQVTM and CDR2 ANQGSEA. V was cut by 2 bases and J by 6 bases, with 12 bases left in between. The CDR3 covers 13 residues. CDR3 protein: CSVERSGSDTQYF. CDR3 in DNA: TGCAGCGTTGAAAGGTCAGGGTCCGATACGCAGTATTTT.

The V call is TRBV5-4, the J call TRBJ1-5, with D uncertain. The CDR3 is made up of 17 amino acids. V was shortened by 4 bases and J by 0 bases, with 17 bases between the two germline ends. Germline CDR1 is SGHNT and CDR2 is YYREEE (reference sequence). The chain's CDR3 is CASSPGPIGGSNQPQHF. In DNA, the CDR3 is TGTGCCAGCAGCCCGGGCCCAATTGGAGGTAGCAATCAGCCCCAGCATTTT.

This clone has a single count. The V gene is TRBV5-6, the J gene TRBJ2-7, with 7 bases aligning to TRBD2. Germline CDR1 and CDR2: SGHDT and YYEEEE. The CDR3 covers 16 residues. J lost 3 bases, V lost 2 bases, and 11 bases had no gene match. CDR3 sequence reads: CASSFNLGLEYYEQYF. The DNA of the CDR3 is TGTGCCAGCAGCTTTAACCTTGGACTAGAATACTACGAGCAGTACTTC. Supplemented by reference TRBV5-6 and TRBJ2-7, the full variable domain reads DAGVTQSPTHLIKTRGQQVTLRCSPKSGHDTVSWYQQALGQGPQFIFQYYEEEERQRGNFPDRFSGHQFPNYSSELNVNALLLGDSALYLCASSFNLGLEYYEQYFGPGTRLTVT.

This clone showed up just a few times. The CDR3 region is CASSLASGGRETQYF. CDR3 in DNA: TGTGCCAGCAGCTTAGCTTCAGGAGGACGGGAGACCCAGTACTTC. This chain uses TRBV7-8 with TRBJ2-5; a possible D gene is TRBD2 (5 bases). Germline V gives CDR1 SGHVS, CDR2 FQNEAQ. The CDR3 has 15 amino acids. V was shortened by 0 bases and J by 5 bases, with 13 bases between the two germline ends.

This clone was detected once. CDR3 amino acids: CASSLQGSTEAFF. The CDR3 DNA is TGTGCCAGCAGTCTACAGGGTAGCACTGAAGCTTTCTTT. The rearrangement joins TRBV6-1 to TRBJ1-1; D is perhaps TRBD1 (6 bases). There are 13 residues in the CDR3. V lost 5 bases and J lost 4, with 11 bases in between. From germline, CDR1 is MNHNS and CDR2 SASEGT.

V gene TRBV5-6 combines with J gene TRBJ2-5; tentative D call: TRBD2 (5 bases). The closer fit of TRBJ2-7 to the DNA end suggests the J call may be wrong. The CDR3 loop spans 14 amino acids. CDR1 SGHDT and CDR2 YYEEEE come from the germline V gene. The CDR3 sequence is CASSFNLRAYEQYF. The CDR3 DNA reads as TGTGCCAGCAGCTTTAATCTGCGGGCGTACGAGCAGTACTTC.

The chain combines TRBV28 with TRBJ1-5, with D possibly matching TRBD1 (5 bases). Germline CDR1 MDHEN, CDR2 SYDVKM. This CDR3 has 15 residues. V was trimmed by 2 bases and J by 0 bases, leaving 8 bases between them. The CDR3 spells CASSLPRASNQPQHF. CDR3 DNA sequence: TGTGCCAGCAGTTTACCCAGGGCTAGCAATCAGCCCCAGCATTTT.